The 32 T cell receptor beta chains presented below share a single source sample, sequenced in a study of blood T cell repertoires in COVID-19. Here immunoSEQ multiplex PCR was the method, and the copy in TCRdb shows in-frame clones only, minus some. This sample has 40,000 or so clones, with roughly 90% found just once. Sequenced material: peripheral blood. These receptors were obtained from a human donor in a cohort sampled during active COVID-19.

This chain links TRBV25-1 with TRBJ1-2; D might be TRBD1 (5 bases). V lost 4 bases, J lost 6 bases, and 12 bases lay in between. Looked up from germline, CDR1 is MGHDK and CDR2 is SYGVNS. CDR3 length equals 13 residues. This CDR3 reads CASSAHWGDGYTF. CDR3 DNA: TGTGCCAGCAGTGCCCACTGGGGGGATGGCTACACCTTC.

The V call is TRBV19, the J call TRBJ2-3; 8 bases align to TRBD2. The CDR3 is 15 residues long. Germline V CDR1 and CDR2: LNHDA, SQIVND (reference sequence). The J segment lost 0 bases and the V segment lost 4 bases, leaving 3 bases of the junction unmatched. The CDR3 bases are TGTGCCAGTAGTACTAGCGGGCGAAGCACAGATACGCAGTATTTT. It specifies CASSTSGRSTDTQYF.

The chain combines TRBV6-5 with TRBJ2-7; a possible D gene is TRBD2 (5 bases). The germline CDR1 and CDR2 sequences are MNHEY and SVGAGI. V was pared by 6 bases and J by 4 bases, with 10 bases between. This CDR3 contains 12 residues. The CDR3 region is CASRDYRYEQYF. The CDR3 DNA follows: TGTGCCAGCAGAGACTACAGATACGAGCAGTACTTC.

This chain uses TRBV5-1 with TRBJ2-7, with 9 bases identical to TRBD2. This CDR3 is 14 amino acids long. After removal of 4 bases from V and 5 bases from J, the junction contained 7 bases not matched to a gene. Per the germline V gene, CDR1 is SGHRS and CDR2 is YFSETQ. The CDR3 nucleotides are TGCGCCAGCAGCATGGCGGGGGGGCTCCACGAGCAGTACTTC. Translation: CASSMAGGLHEQYF.

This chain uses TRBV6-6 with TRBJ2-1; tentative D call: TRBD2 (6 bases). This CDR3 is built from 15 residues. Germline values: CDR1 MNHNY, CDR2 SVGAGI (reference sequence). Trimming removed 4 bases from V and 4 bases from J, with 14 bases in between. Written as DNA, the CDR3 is TGTGCCAGCAGTTCTCCGGGACTGAGATACAATGAGCAGTTCTTC. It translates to CASSSPGLRYNEQFF.

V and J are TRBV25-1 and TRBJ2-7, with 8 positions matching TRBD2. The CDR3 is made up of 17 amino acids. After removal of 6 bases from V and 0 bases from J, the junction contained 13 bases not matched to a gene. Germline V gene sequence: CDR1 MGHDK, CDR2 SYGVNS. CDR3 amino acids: CASSRPGGGSLSYEQYF. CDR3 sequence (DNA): TGTGCCAGCAGCCGACCCGGGGGGGGCTCCCTCTCCTACGAGCAGTACTTC.

The CDR3 sequence: CASSLEAGGLYEQYF. The CDR3 DNA follows: TGCGCCAGCAGCTTGGAGGCAGGGGGCTTATACGAGCAGTACTTC. This rearrangement joins TRBV5-1 to TRBJ2-7; 8 nucleotides align to TRBD1. Germline-derived CDR1 and CDR2 are SGHRS and YFSETQ. V was clipped by 0 bases and J by 4 bases; unmatched bases: 6. This CDR3 has 15 residues.

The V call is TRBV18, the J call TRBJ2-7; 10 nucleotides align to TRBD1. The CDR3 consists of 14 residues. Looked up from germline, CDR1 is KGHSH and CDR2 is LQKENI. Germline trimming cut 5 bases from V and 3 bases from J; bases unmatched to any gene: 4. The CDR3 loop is CASSAGTGVYEQYF. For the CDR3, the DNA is TGTGCCAGCTCAGCCGGGACAGGGGTCTACGAGCAGTACTTC. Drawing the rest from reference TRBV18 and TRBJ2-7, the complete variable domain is NAGVMQNPRHLVRRRGQEARLRCSPMKGHSHVYWYRQLPEEGLKFMVYLQKENIIDESGMPKERFSAEFPKEGPSILRIQQVVRGDSAAYFCASSAGTGVYEQYFGPGTRLTVT.

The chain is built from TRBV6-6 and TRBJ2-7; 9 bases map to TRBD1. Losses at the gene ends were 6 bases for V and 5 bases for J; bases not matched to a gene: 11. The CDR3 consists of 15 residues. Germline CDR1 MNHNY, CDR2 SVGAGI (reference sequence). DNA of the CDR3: TGTGCCAGCAGAAAAGCAGGACAGGGGACCCACGAGCAGTACTTC. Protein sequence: CASRKAGQGTHEQYF.

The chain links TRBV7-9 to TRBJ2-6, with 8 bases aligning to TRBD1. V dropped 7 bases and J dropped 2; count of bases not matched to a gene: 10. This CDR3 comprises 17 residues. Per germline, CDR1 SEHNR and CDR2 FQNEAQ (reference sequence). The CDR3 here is CASTRDRNPAGANVLTF. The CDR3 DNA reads TGTGCCAGCACCAGGGACAGGAACCCTGCTGGGGCCAACGTCCTGACTTTC.

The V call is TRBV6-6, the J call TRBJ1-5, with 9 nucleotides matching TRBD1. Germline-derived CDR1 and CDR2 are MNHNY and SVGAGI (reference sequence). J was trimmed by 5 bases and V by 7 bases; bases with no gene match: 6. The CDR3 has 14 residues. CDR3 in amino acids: CASKIGTGHQPQHF. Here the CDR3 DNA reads TGTGCCAGCAAGATAGGGACAGGGCATCAGCCCCAGCATTTT.

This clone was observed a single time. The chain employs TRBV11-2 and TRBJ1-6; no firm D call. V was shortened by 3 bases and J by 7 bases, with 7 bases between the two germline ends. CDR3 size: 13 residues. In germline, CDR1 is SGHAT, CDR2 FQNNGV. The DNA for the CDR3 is TGTGCCAGCAGCTTTCTGGAGAATTCACCCCTCCACTTT. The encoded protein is CASSFLENSPLHF.

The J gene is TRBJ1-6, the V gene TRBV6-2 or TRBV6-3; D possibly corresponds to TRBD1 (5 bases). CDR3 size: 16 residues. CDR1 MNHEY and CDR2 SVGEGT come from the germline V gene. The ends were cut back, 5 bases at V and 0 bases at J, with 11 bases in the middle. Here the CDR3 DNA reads TGTGCCAGCAGTCGATGGGACTACTCCTATAATTCACCCCTCCACTTT. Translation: CASSRWDYSYNSPLHF.

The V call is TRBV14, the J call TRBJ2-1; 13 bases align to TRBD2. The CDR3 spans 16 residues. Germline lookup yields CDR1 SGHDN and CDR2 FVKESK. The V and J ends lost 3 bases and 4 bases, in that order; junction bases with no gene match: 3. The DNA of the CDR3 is TGTGCCAGCAGCCAGAAGGGACTAGCGGGGTACAATGAGCAGTTCTTC. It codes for CASSQKGLAGYNEQFF.

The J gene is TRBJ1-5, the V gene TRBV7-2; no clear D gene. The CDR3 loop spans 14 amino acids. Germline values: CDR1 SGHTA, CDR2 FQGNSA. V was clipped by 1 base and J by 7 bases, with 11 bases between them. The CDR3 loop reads CASSLVRGEQPQHF. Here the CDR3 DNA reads TGTGCCAGCAGCTTAGTTCGGGGAGAACAGCCCCAGCATTTT.

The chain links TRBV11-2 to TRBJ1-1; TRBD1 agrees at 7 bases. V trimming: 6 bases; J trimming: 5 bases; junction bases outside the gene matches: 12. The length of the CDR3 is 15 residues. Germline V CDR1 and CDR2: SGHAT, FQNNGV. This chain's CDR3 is CASSYGQAPLTEAFF. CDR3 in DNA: TGTGCCAGCAGTTACGGACAGGCCCCCTTGACTGAAGCTTTCTTT. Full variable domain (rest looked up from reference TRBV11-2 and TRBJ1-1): EAGVAQSPRYKIIEKRQSVAFWCNPISGHATLYWYQQILGQGPKLLIQFQNNGVVDDSQLPKDRFSAERLKGVDSTLKIQPAKLEDSAVYLCASSYGQAPLTEAFFGQGTRLTVV.

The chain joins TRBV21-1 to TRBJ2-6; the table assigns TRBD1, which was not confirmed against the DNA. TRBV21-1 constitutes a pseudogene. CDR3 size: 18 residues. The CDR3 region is CASSNGTGESSGANVLTF. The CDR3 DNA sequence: TGTGCCAGCAGCAATGGGACAGGGGAGAGCTCTGGGGCCAACGTCCTGACTTTC.

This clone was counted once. CDR3 in DNA: TGTGCCAGCATGCTGAGCTCTGGGGCCAACGTCCTGACTTTC. It encodes CASMLSSGANVLTF. The rearrangement uses TRBV7-2 and TRBJ2-6; unclear D gene. V shed 7 bases and J shed 0 bases, with 7 bases lying between them. Germline-derived CDR1 and CDR2 are SGHTA and FQGNSA. The CDR3 contains 14 residues.

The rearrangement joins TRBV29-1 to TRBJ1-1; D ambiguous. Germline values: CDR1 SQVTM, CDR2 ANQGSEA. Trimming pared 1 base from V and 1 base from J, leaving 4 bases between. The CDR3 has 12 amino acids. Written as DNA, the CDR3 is TGCAGCGTTGAAGGAGCGAACACTGAAGCTTTCTTT. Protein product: CSVEGANTEAFF.

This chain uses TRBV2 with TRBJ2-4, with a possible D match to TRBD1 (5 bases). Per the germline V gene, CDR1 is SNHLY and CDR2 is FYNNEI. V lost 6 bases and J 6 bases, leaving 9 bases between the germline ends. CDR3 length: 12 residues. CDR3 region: CASSDRGNIQYF. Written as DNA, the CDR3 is TGTGCCAGCAGCGACAGAGGAAACATTCAGTACTTC.

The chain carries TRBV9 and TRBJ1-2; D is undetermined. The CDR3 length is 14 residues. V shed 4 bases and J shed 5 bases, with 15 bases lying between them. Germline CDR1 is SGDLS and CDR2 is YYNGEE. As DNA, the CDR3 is TGTGCCAGCAGCCCCACCGTAGCCTTTTATGGCTACACCTTC. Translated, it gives CASSPTVAFYGYTF.

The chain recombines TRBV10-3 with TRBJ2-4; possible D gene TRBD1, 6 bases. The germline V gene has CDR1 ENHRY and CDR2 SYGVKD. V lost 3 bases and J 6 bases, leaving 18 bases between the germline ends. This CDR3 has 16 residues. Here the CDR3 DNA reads TGTGCCATCAGTGACTCGGCAGCAACAGGGTCAAACATTCAGTACTTC. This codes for CAISDSAATGSNIQYF.

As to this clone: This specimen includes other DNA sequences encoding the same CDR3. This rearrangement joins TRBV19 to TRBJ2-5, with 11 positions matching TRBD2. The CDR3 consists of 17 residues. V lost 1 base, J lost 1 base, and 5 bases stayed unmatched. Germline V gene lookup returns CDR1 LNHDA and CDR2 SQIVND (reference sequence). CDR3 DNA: TGTGCCAGTAGTATAGGACTAGCGGGGACCATCCAAGAGACCCAGTACTTC. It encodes CASSIGLAGTIQETQYF.

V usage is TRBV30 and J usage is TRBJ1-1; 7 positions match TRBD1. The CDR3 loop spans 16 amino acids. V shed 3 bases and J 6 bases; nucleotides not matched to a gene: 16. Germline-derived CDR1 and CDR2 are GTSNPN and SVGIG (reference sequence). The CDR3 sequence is CAWRKVQGGAVPEAFF. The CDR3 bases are TGTGCCTGGAGAAAGGTGCAGGGGGGCGCCGTCCCTGAAGCTTTCTTT.

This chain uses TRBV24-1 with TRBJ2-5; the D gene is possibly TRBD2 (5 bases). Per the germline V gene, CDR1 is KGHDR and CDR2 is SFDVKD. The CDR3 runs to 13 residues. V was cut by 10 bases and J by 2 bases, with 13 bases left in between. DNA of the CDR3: TGTGCCACTTCTTCGAGCGGACAAGAGACCCAGTACTTC. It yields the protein CATSSSGQETQYF.

CDR3 sequence: CASSLAPGEGNYGYTF. The CDR3 region has the DNA TGCGCCAGCAGCTTGGCCCCGGGGGAGGGAAACTATGGCTACACCTTC. The rearrangement links TRBV5-1 to TRBJ1-2, with TRBD1 as a possible D gene (5 bases). CDR3 size: 16 residues. Germline V gives CDR1 SGHRS, CDR2 YFSETQ. The V gene lost 0 bases and the J gene lost 2 bases, with 14 bases spanning the gap.

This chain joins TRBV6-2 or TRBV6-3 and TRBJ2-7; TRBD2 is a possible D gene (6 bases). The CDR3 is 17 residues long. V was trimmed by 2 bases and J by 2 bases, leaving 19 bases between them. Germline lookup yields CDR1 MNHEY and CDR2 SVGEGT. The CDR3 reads CASSYRRVDGGAYEQYF. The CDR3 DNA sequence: TGTGCCAGCAGTTACCGACGAGTGGACGGAGGGGCCTACGAGCAGTACTTC.

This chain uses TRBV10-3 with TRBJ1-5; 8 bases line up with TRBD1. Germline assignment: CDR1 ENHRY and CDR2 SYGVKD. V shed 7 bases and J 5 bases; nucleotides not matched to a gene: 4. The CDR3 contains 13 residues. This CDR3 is CAIMEDRDQPQHF. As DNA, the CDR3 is TGTGCCATCATGGAGGACAGGGATCAGCCCCAGCATTTT.

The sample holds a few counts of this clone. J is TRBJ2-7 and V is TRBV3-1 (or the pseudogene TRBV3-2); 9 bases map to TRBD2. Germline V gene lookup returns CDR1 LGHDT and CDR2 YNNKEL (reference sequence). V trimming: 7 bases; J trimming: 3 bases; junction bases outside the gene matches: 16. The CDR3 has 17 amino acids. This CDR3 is CASTPASGGFDFYEQYF. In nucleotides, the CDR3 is TGTGCCAGCACCCCTGCGAGCGGGGGGTTTGACTTCTACGAGCAGTACTTC.

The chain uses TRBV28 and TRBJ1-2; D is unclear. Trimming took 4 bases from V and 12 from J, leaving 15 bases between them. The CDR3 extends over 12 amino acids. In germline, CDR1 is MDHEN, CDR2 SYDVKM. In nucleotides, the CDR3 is TGTGCCAGCAGTTCCATCTCCGGGAGCCACACCTTC. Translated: CASSSISGSHTF.

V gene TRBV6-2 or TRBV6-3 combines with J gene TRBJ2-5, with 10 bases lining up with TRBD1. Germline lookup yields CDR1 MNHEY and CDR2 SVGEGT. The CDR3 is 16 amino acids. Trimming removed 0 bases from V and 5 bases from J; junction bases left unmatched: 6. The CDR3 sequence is CASSYSGTGVRETQYF. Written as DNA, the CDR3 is TGTGCCAGCAGTTACTCCGGGACAGGGGTACGGGAGACCCAGTACTTC.

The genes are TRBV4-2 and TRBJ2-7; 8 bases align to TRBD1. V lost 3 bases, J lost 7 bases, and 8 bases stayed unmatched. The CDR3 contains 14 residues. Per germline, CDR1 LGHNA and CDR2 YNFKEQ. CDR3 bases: TGTGCCAGCAGCCAGGACAGGGAAAAGGGGGAGCAGTACTTC. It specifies CASSQDREKGEQYF.